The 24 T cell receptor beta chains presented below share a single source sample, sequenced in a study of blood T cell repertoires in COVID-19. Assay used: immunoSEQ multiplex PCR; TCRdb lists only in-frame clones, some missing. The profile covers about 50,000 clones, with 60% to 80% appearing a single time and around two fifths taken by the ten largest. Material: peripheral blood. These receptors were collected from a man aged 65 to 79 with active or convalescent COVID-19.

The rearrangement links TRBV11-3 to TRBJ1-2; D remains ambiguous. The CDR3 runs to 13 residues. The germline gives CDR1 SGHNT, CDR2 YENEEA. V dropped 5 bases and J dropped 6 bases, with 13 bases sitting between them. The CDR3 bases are TGTGCCAGCAGCCTGAGCAGGTATAATGGCTACACCTTC. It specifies CASSLSRYNGYTF.

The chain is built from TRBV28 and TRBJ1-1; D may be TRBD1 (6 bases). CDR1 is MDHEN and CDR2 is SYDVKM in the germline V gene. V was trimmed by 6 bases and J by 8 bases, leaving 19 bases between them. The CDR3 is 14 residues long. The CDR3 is CASSSRGPRGEAFF. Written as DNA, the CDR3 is TGTGCCAGCAGCTCCAGGGGCCCGAGGGGGGAAGCTTTCTTT.

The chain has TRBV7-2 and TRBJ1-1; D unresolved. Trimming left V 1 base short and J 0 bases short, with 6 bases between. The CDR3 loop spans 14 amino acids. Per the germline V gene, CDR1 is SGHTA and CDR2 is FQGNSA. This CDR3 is CASSLVRVNTEAFF. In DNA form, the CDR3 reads TGTGCCAGCAGCTTAGTGAGGGTGAACACTGAAGCTTTCTTT.

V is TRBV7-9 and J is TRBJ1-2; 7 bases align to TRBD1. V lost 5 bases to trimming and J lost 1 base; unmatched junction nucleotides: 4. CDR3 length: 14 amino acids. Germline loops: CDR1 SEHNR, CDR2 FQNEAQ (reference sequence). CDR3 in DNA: TGTGCCAGCAGCATGGGACAGTATAACTATGGCTACACCTTC. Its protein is CASSMGQYNYGYTF. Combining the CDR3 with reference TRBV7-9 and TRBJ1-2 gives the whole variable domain DTGVSQNPRHKITKRGQNVTFRCDPISEHNRLYWYRQTLGQGPEFLTYFQNEAQLEKSRLLSDRFSAERPKGSFSTLEIQRTEQGDSAMYLCASSMGQYNYGYTFGSGTRLTVV.

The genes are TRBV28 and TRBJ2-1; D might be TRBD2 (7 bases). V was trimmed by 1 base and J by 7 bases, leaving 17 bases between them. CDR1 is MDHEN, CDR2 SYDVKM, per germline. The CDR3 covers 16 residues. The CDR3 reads CASSLLGGGLLNEQFF. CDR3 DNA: TGTGCCAGCAGTTTATTAGGGGGGGGGCTTTTAAATGAGCAGTTCTTC. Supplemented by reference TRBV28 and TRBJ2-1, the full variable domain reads DVKVTQSSRYLVKRTGEKVFLECVQDMDHENMFWYRQDPGLGLRLIYFSYDVKMKEKGDIPEGYSVSREKKERFSLILESASTNQTSMYLCASSLLGGGLLNEQFFGPGTRLTVL.

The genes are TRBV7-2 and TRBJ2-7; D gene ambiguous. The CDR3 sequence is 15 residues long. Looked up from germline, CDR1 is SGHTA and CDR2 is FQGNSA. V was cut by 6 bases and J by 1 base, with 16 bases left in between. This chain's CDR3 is CASRFSGSWSYEQYF. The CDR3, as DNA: TGTGCCAGCAGGTTTTCCGGGTCCTGGTCCTACGAGCAGTACTTC.

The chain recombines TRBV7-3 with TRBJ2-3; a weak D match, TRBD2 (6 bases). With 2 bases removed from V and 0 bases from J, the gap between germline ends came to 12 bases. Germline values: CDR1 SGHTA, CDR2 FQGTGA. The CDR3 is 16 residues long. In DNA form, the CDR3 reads TGTGCCAGCAGCTTACTCGCAGGAGGGAGCACAGATACGCAGTATTTT. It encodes CASSLLAGGSTDTQYF.

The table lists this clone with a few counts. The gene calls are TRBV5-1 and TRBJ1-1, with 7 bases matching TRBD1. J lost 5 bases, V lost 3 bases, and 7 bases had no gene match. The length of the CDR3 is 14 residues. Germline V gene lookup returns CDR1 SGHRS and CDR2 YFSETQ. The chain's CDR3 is CASSSPGGRTEAFF. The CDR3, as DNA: TGCGCCAGCAGCTCCCCAGGGGGTCGGACTGAAGCTTTCTTT.

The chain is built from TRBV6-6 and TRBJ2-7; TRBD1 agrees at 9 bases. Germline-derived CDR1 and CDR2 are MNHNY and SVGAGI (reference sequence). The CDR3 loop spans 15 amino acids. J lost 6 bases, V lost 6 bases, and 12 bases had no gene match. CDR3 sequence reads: CASRYIAGDRVEQYF. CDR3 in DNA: TGTGCCAGCAGGTATATCGCCGGGGACAGGGTCGAGCAGTACTTC.

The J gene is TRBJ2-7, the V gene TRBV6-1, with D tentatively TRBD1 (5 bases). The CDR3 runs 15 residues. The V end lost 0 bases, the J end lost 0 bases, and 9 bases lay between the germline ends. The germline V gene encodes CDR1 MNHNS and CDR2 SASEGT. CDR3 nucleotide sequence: TGTGCCAGCAGTGAAGCTAGCAGGGACTCCTACGAGCAGTACTTC. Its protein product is CASSEASRDSYEQYF.

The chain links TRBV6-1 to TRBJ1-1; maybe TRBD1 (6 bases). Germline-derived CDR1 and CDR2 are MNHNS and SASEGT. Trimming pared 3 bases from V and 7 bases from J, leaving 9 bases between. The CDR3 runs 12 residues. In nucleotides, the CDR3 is TGTGCCAGCAGTGAGCAGGGGTATGAAGCTTTCTTT. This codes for CASSEQGYEAFF.

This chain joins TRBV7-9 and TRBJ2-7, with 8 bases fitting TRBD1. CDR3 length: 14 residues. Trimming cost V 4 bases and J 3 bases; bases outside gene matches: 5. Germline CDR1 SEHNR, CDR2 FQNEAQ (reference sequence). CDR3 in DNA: TGTGCCAGCAGCTCCCCGGGACAGGACTACGAGCAGTACTTC. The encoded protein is CASSSPGQDYEQYF.

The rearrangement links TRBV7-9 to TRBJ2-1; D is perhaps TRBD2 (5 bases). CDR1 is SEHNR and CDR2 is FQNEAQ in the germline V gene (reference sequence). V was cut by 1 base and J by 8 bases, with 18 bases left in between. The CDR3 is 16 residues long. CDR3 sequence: CASSLDVMGVSDEQFF. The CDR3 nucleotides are TGTGCCAGCAGCTTAGATGTTATGGGAGTAAGCGATGAGCAGTTCTTC.

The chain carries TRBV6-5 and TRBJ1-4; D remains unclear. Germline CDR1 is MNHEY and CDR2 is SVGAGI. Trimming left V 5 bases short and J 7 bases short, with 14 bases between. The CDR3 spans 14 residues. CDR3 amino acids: CASSREIGREKLFF. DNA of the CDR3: TGTGCCAGCAGTCGGGAAATAGGTCGTGAAAAACTGTTTTTT.

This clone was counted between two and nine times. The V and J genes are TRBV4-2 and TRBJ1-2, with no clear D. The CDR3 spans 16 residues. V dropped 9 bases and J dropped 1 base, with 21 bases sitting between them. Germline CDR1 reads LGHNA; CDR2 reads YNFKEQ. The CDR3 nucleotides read TGTGCCAGTCGAACATCGGCGGGCAATCTTAACTATGGCTACACCTTC. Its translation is CASRTSAGNLNYGYTF.

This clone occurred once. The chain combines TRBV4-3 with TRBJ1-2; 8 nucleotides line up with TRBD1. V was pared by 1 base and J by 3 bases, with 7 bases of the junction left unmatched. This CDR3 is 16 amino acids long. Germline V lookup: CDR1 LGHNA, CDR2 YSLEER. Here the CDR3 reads CASSQGDRPWDYGYTF. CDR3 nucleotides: TGCGCCAGCAGCCAAGGGGACAGGCCTTGGGACTATGGCTACACCTTC.

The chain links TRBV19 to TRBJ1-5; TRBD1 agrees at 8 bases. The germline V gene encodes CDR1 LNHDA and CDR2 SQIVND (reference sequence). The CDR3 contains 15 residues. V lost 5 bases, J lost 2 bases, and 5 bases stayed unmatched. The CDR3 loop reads CASSHETGGNQPQHF. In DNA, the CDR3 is TGTGCCAGTAGTCACGAGACAGGGGGCAATCAGCCCCAGCATTTT.

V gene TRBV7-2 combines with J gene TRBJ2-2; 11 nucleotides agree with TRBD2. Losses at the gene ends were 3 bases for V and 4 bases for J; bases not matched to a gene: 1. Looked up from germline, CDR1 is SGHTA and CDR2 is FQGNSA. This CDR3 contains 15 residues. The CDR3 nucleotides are TGTGCCAGCAGCTTTAGCGGGAGGGCCACCGGGGAGCTGTTTTTT. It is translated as CASSFSGRATGELFF.

The CDR3 loop reads CSVQPWDRNTEAFF. The CDR3 DNA reads as TGCAGCGTTCAACCCTGGGACAGAAACACTGAAGCTTTCTTT. The genes are TRBV29-1 and TRBJ1-1, with 7 bases aligning to TRBD1. The CDR3 spans 14 residues. The junction had 8 bases not matched to a gene; V was cut back by 5 bases and J by 2 bases. The V gene's germline CDR1 is SQVTM and CDR2 ANQGSEA.

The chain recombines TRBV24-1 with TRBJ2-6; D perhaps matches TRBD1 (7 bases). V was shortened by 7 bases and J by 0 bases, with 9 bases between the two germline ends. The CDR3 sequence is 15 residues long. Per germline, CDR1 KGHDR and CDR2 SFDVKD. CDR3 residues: CATSQGGSGANVLTF. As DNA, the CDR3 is TGTGCCACCAGCCAGGGGGGCTCTGGGGCCAACGTCCTGACTTTC.

The CDR3 loop is CATAGGFANTGELFF. CDR3 in DNA: TGTGCCACCGCTGGGGGGTTCGCGAACACCGGGGAGCTGTTTTTT. The V call is TRBV24-1, the J call TRBJ2-2, with D possibly being TRBD2 (6 bases). This CDR3 comprises 15 residues. Germline assignment: CDR1 KGHDR and CDR2 SFDVKD. Trimming stripped 9 bases from V and 0 bases from J, with 13 bases between.

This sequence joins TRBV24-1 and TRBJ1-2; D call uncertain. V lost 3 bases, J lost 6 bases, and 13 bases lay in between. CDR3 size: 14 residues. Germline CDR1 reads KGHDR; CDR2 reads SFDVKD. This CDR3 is CATSDNTALDGYTF. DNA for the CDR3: TGTGCCACCAGTGATAACACAGCACTAGATGGCTACACCTTC.

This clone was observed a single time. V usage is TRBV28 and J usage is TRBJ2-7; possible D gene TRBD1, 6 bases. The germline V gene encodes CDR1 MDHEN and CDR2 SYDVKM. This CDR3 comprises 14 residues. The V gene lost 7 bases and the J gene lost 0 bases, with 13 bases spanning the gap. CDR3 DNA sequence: TGTGCCAGCACTGCGGACAGCCTCTCCTACGAGCAGTACTTC. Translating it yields CASTADSLSYEQYF.

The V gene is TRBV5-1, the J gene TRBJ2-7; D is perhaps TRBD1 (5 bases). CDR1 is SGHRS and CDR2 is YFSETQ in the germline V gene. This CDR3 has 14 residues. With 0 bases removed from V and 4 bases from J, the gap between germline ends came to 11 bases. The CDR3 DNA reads TGCGCCAGCAGCTTGGAGCCTAGGGGATACGAGCAGTACTTC. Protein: CASSLEPRGYEQYF.